This T cell receptor (beta chain) was profiled in a study of blood T cell repertoires in COVID-19. Study details: The United States, Italy and Spain were the sources of the acute and convalescent COVID-19 samples.

The authors' processing: From reference gene primer amplification, estimates of nucleated cell counts were derived. Profiling relied on immunoSEQ multiplex PCR, and the TCRdb table lists in-frame clones only, not all of them. V and J calls and clone size come straight from that table; D and trimming were deduced from the DNA. This repertoire shows under 300,000 clones, 75% to 85% found once; its top ten account for 1.4%. The junction had 4 bases not matched to a gene; V was cut back by 2 bases and J by 0 bases. The CDR3 consists of 16 residues. Germline values: CDR1 SGHAT, CDR2 FQNNGV. This clonotype originated in a middle-aged woman who had recovered from COVID-19. The chain recombines TRBV11-2 with TRBJ1-3; 7 positions match TRBD1. The sample comprised peripheral blood. The CDR3 protein is CASSLRGQSSGNTIYF. The CDR3 nucleotides read TGTGCCAGCAGCTTAAGGGGACAGAGCTCTGGAAACACCATATATTTT.